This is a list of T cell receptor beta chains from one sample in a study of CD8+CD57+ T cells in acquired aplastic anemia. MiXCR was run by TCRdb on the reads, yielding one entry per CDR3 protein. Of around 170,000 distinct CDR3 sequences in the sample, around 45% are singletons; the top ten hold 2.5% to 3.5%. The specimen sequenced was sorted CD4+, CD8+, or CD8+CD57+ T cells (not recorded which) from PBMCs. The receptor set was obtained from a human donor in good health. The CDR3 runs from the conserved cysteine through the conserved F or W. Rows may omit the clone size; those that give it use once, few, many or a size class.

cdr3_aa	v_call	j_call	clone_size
CSARRGTSGSLDEQFF	TRBV20-1	TRBJ2-1	many
CASTLAGETQYF	TRBV7-3	TRBJ2-5	.
CASSLMTGANEKLFF	TRBV7-2	TRBJ1-4	.
CASSHRTSSYEQYF	TRBV3-1	TRBJ2-7	many
CASSQGEGKFF	TRBV5-4	TRBJ2-1	.
CASSGRRYTEAFF	TRBV5-8	TRBJ1-1	many
CASSETLSGQANYGYTF	TRBV2	TRBJ1-2	.
CASSTAGTGPNSPLHF	TRBV6-1	TRBJ1-6	many
CASRGDGEEKLFF	TRBV2	TRBJ1-4	many
CSATLATVEQFF	TRBV20-1	TRBJ2-1	many
CSARAAGRPSYEQYF	TRBV20-1	TRBJ2-7	many
CAISESGRQRANYGYTF	TRBV10-3	TRBJ1-2	.
CASSVSGTGSTDTQYF	TRBV11-2	TRBJ2-3	.
CSAGLSGRLTDTQYF	TRBV20-1	TRBJ2-3	few
CASSGGVDGELFF	TRBV7-8	TRBJ2-2	few
CATSRETGARDEQYF	TRBV15	TRBJ2-7	many
CASSLVQGSSGANVLTF	TRBV7-9	TRBJ2-6	many
CSASSKTGSTSYEQYF	TRBV20-1	TRBJ2-7	.
CASSLRRTTEAFF	TRBV12-3/TRBV12-4	TRBJ1-1	many
CASSLQGTAGTYEQYF	TRBV11-2	TRBJ2-7	.
CASSVEPGVNTEAFF	TRBV9	TRBJ1-1	many
CASSGIIGGMGYTF	TRBV2	TRBJ1-2	.
CASSSRQEAFF	TRBV5-1	TRBJ1-1	.
CATARQGASGELFF	TRBV24-1	TRBJ2-2	.
CASSPYRRQPGETQYF	TRBV3-1	TRBJ2-5	many
CASSYRQGSNQPQHF	TRBV6-4	TRBJ1-5	.
CASSFSELDSPLHF	TRBV7-9	TRBJ1-6	.